This TCR beta chain was sequenced in a study of blood T cell repertoires in COVID-19 (dated by TCRdb to the early 2020s). In terms of the full investigation: The collaborator samples originated in the United States, Italy and Spain and spanned the acute and convalescent phases of COVID-19. The repertoires were released in a freely available public database intended as a resource for research on the immune response to SARS-CoV-2. The dataset comprised deeply sampled blood TCRbeta repertoires from subjects exposed to, actively infected with, or recovered from COVID-19. Sample metadata almost always included a de-identified subject ID, COVID-19 status, age in years and sex. Samples were obtained from the ongoing ImmuneRACE study (first 160 participants) and from about 1,300 subjects provided by 6 global collaborators. Where available, HLA class I and class II types were taken from metadata supplied by the sample provider and were not determined by assay-based typing. The prospective study material was composed of cDNA or gDNA derived from T cells, B-cell-depleted T cells, or PBMCs. Summary of the overall study and its limitations: How much clinical and demographic metadata was included differed by source and by participant, and the metadata was provided uncurated.

Enrolling through a virtual design, the prospective study's participants ranged in age from roughly 18 to 95 years and lived across 20 to 25 United States geographic areas. Cohort assignment in the prospective study relied on participant-reported clinical history from a screening survey and a study questionnaire. Recovered participants in ImmuneRACE Cohort 3 were defined by two consecutive negative NP/OP PCR tests, clearance by a healthcare professional, or resolution of symptoms. In the prospective study, whole blood, serum and a nasopharyngeal or oropharyngeal swab were collected from each participant by mobile phlebotomists. Additional blood draws and questionnaires over an approximately 2-month period could optionally be provided by prospective study participants. Before DNA extraction, prospective study blood samples were shipped either frozen or at room temperature. TCRbeta CDR3 regions were amplified from genomic DNA using the immunoSEQ Assay, a bias-controlled multiplex PCR. The study's own analysis went as follows. Within the assay, amplification of reference gene primers was used to estimate how many nucleated cells each sample contained. To quantify the absolute abundance of each unique TCRbeta CDR3 rearrangement, sequence reads were collapsed and filtered. For each sample, productive Simpson clonality was calculated as the square root of Simpson's diversity index across productive rearrangements. The clones in this table, taken by TCRdb from immuneACCESS, are in-frame only. Not every clone is retained; where verified, under half of the shortfall comes from an unresolved V gene, and the cause of the rest is unknown. The V and J calls and clone size are taken from that table; D and trimming were inferred from the DNA. Here the sample has just under 250,000 clones; approximately 90% occur a single time. The top ten constitute approximately 4.2% of the sample.

CDR1 is given as SGHNT and CDR2 as YYREEE, both from the germline V gene (reference sequence). From the cysteine through the phenylalanine, the CDR3 covers 17 amino acids. Only the CDR3 region is kept as DNA, spanning 51 bases read in frame from base 1. The junction carries 14 bases between V and J, which are trimmed by 1 base and 0 bases respectively. As regards this clone: There is no known antigen for this receptor. Per-base quality was not reported, and no clone a single base away is much larger than it.

The chain is encoded by TRBV5-4 joined to TRBJ1-5; a tentative D call is TRBD1 (5 bases match). The clonotype originates from a woman aged 25 to 39 who had recovered from COVID-19. The sequencing input was PBMCs or T cells enriched from blood (not recorded which). The nucleotide sequence is TGTGCCAGCAGCTTGAAGGCGCTGGGGCTTAGCAATCAGCCCCAGCATTTT. Its product reads: CASSLKALGLSNQPQHF.